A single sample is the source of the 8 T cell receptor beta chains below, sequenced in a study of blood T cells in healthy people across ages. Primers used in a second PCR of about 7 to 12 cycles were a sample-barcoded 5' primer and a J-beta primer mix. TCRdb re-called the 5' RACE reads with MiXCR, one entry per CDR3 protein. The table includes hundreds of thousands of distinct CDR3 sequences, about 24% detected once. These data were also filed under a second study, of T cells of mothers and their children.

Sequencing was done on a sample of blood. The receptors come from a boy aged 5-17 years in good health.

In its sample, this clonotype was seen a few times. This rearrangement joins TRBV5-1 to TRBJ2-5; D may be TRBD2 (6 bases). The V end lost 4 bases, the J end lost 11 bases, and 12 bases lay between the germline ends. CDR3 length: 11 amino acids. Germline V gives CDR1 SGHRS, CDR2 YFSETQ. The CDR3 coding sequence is TGCGCCAGCAGCATCCAAGGGACTCAGTACTTC. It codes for CASSIQGTQYF.

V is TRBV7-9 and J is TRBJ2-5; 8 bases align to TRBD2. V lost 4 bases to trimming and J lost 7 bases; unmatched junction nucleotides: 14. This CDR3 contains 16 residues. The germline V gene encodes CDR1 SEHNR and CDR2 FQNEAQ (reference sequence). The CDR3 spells CASSSDLTGGSWTQYF. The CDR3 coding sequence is TGTGCCAGCAGCTCCGACCTAACGGGAGGGTCGTGGACCCAGTACTTC.

This CDR3 reads CASSILTYSYEQYF. In DNA form, the CDR3 reads TGTGCCAGCAGTATACTGACATACTCCTACGAGCAGTACTTC. The chain couples TRBV28 to TRBJ2-7; unclear D gene. CDR1 is MDHEN, CDR2 SYDVKM, per germline. This CDR3 region has 14 residues. Deletions cut 5 bases from V and 0 bases from J, with 11 bases between.

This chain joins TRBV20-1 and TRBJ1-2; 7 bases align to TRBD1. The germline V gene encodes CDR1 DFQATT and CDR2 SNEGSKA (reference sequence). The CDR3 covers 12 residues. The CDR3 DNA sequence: TGCATCTTAGTCAGGGGGGCAAGAGGCTACACCTTC. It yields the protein CILVRGARGYTF.

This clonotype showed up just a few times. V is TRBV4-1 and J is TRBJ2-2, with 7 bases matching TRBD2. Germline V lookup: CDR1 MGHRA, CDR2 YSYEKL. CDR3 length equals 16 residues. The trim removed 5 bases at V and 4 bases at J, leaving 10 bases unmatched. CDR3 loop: CASSKLAARFTGELFF. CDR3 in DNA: TGCGCCAGCAGCAAGCTAGCGGCCCGCTTCACCGGGGAGCTGTTTTTT.

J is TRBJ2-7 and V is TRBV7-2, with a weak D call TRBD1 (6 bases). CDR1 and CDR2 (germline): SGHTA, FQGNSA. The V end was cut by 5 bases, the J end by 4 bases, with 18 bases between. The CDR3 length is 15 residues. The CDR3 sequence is CASSPQPGQSYEQYF. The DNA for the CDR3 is TGTGCCAGCAGCCCCCAGCCTGGACAGTCGTACGAGCAGTACTTC.

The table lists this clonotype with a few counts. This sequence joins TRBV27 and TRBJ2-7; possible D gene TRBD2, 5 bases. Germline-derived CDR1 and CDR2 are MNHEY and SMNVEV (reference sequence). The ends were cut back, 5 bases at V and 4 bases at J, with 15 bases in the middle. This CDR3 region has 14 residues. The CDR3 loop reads CASSTGVPRYEQYF. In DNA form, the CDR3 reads TGTGCCAGCAGTACCGGGGTCCCCCGGTACGAGCAGTACTTC.

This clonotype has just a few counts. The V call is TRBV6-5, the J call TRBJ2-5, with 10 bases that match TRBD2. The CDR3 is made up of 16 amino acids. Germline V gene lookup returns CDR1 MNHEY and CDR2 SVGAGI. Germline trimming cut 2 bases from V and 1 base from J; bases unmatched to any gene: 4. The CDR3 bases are TGTGCCAGCAGTTACAGTCTAGCGGGAGTCCAAGAGACCCAGTACTTC. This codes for CASSYSLAGVQETQYF.